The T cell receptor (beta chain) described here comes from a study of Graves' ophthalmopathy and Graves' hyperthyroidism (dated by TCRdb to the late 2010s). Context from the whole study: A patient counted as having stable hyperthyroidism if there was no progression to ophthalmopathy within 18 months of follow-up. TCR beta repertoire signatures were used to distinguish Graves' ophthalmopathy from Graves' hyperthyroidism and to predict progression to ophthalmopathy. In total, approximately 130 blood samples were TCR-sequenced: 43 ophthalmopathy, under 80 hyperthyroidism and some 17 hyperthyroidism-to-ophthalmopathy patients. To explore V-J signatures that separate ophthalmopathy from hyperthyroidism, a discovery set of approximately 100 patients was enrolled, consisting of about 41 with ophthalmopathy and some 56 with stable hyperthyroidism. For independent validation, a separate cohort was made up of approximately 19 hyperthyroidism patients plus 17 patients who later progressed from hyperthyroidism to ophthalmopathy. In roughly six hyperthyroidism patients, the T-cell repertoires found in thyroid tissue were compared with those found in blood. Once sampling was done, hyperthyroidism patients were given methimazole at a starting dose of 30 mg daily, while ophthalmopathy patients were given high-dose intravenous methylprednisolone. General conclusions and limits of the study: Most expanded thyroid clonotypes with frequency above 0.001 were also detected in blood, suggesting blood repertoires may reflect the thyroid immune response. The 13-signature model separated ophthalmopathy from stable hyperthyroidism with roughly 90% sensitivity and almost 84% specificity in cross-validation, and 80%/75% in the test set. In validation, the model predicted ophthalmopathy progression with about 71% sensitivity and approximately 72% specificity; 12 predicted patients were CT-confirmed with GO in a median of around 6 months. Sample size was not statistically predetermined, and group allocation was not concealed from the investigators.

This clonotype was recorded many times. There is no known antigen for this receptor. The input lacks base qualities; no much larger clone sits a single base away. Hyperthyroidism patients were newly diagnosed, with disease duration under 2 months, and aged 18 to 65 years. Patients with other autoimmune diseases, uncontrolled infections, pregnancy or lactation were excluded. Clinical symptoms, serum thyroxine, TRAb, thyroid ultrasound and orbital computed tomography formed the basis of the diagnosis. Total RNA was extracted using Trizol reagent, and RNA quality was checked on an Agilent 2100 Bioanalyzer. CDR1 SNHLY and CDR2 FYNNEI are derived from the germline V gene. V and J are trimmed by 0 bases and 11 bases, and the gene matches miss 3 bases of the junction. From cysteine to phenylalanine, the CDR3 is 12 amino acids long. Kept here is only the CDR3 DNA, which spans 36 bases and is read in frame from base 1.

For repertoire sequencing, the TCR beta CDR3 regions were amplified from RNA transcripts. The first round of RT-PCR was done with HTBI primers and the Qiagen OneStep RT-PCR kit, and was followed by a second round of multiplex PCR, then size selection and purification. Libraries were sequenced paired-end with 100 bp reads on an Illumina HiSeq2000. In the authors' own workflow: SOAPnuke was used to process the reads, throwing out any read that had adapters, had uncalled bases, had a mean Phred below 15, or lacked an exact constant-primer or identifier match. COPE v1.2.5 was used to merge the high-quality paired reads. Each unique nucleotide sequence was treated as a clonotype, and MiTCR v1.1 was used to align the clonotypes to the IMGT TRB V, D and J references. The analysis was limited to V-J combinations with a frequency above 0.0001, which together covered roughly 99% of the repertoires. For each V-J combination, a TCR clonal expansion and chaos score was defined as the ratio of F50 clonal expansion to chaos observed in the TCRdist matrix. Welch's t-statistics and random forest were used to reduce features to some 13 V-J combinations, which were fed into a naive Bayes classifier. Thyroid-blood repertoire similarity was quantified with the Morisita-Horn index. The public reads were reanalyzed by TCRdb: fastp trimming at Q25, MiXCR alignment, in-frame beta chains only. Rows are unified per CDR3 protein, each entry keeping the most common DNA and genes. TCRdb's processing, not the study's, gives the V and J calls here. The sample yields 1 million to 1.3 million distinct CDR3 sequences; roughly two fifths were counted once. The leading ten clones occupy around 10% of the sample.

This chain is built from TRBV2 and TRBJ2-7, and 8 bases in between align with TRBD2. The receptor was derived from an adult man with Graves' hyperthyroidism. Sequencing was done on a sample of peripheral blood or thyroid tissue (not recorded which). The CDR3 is CASSEAPRGEYF. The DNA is TGTGCCAGCAGTGAAGCTCCGCGGGGGGAGTACTTC.